What follows are 10 T cell receptor beta chains derived from one specimen sequenced in a study of OX40 agonist ivuxolimab in advanced cancers. Clones were read by immunoSEQ multiplex PCR, and TCRdb kept only the in-frame ones, dropping some. The sample consists of about 45,000 clones, approximately 90% of them appearing once. This specimen was CD4+ or CD8+ T cells sorted from blood, taken in a trial of the OX40 agonist ivuxolimab. The receptors come from an adult with an advanced solid tumor such as melanoma, head and neck, liver or kidney cancer.

This clone was found once. The chain uses TRBV5-1 and TRBJ2-3; the match to TRBD2 covers 10 bases. J was trimmed by 6 bases and V by 0 bases; bases with no gene match: 13. This CDR3 is 18 amino acids long. CDR1 is SGHRS, CDR2 YFSETQ, per germline. CDR3 coding DNA: TGCGCCAGCAGCTTGGCAGCGGGGGGGCCCCGCGGTGTGGATACGCAGTATTTT. This translates into CASSLAAGGPRGVDTQYF.

The chain carries TRBV5-6 and TRBJ2-2; 9 positions agree with TRBD1. Germline loops: CDR1 SGHDT, CDR2 YYEEEE. This CDR3 is 15 amino acids long. V lost 5 bases and J lost 0; bases outside the gene matches: 2. The CDR3 loop is CASSWDRANTGELFF. In DNA form, the CDR3 reads TGTGCCAGCAGTTGGGACAGGGCGAACACCGGGGAGCTGTTTTTT.

The V call is TRBV5-1, the J call TRBJ2-3; D might be TRBD2 (6 bases). Germline CDR1 SGHRS, CDR2 YFSETQ. V was clipped by 2 bases and J by 1 base, with 11 bases between them. The CDR3 is 15 residues long. The CDR3 coding sequence is TGCGCCAGCAGCTTTAGGGGCGGGGGCACAGATACGCAGTATTTT. Translated, it gives CASSFRGGGTDTQYF.

This clone has a handful of counts. The chain is built from TRBV7-6 and TRBJ2-3; 8 bases are a match to TRBD2. The CDR3 consists of 14 residues. The V and J ends lost 7 bases and 1 base, in that order; junction bases with no gene match: 4. Germline assignment: CDR1 SGHVS and CDR2 FNYEAQ. This CDR3 is CASTVTSGTDTQYF. The CDR3, as DNA: TGTGCCAGCACCGTGACTAGCGGCACAGATACGCAGTATTTT.

This clone was seen only once. V and J are TRBV5-6 and TRBJ1-1, with 9 bases matching TRBD1. Losses at the gene ends were 4 bases for V and 5 bases for J; bases not matched to a gene: 6. Germline V CDR1 and CDR2: SGHDT, YYEEEE. CDR3 length: 14 amino acids. The CDR3 DNA reads TGTGCCAGCAGCGTGGACAGGGGAAGAACTGAAGCTTTCTTT. Translated: CASSVDRGRTEAFF.

This rearrangement joins TRBV6-5 to TRBJ1-1, with D possibly being TRBD1 (6 bases). CDR1 and CDR2 from the germline V gene are MNHEY and SVGAGI. CDR3 size: 13 residues. The V and J ends lost 10 bases and 1 base respectively, with 13 bases between them. The CDR3 coding sequence is TGTGCCAACAGGTTGACAGGGAACACTGAAGCTTTCTTT. This gives the protein CANRLTGNTEAFF.

The genes are TRBV30 and TRBJ2-7, with 8 bases matching TRBD1. V lost 5 bases, J lost 4 bases, and 4 bases stayed unmatched. This CDR3 contains 12 residues. CDR1 GTSNPN and CDR2 SVGIG come from the germline V gene (reference sequence). The CDR3, as DNA: TGTGCCTGGTCGGGACAGGTTTACGAGCAGTACTTC. Amino acid sequence: CAWSGQVYEQYF.

The chain uses TRBV11-2 and TRBJ2-7; 10 positions agree with TRBD1. After removal of 3 bases from V and 4 bases from J, the junction contained 3 bases not matched to a gene. The germline CDR1 and CDR2 sequences are SGHAT and FQNNGV. The CDR3 is 14 residues long. CDR3 sequence reads: CASSFGTGEYEQYF. In DNA, the CDR3 is TGTGCCAGCAGCTTTGGGACAGGGGAATACGAGCAGTACTTC.

The CDR3 loop reads CSVEDLTAPGGANVLTF. The CDR3, as DNA: TGCAGCGTTGAAGATCTTACAGCCCCGGGGGGGGCCAACGTCCTGACTTTC. The chain is built from TRBV29-1 and TRBJ2-6, with a weak D call TRBD2 (5 bases). Germline CDR1 is SQVTM and CDR2 is ANQGSEA. V gave up 0 bases and J gave up 4 bases, with 16 bases separating them. CDR3 length equals 17 residues.

The chain recombines TRBV9 with TRBJ2-2, with a weak D call TRBD2 (5 bases). Germline CDR1 is SGDLS and CDR2 is YYNGEE. The V and J ends lost 1 base and 0 bases respectively, with 13 bases between them. CDR3 length: 17 residues. CDR3 sequence (DNA): TGTGCCAGCAGCGTAAGCCCAACTAGACCGAACACCGGGGAGCTGTTTTTT. As protein: CASSVSPTRPNTGELFF.